Listed below are T cell receptor beta chains from one sample, sequenced in a study of quantifying T cell responses using KT2 cells. MiXCR, applied by TCRdb to the UMI-ligation and nested PCR reads, yields one record per CDR3 protein. This table has fewer than 45,000 distinct CDR3 sequences, over 15% appearing once. Sequenced material: PBMCs spiked with cells of the T cell clone KT2. Receptors were obtained from a human donor. CDR3s include the opening cysteine and the closing phenylalanine or tryptophan. Fields, in order: J gene, V gene, CDR3 protein.

>TRBJ1-2|TRBV2
CASNLQPDSNGYTF
>TRBJ1-5|TRBV27
CASSFGTGPNQPQHF
>TRBJ2-5|TRBV10-3
CAIGDPDATQYF
>TRBJ1-2|TRBV5-1
CASRSLLSARYGYTF
>TRBJ2-2|TRBV9
CASSVGEMVTVTSRFGGELFF
>TRBJ2-3|TRBV5-6
CASSLAGATDTQYF
>TRBJ2-2|TRBV6-5
CASSGQGGTGELFF
>TRBJ2-3|TRBV10-2
CASRAGYGTDTQYF
>TRBJ2-5|TRBV11-2
CASTRQGDETQYF
>TRBJ2-1|TRBV3-1
CASSQISLREQFF
>TRBJ2-1|TRBV11-2
CASSLMGITSGGANEQFF
>TRBJ1-1|TRBV3-1
CASSQVTGTGGLNTEAFF
>TRBJ2-1|TRBV2
CASSFTSVEQFF
>TRBJ2-3|TRBV9
CASKGVLDTQYF
>TRBJ1-1|TRBV29-1
CSVRRGGRTEAFF
>TRBJ1-1|TRBV7-2
CASSLVIAAEAFF
>TRBJ2-3|TRBV4-2
CASSQGTSTTDTQYF